This T cell receptor (beta chain) was captured by sequencing in a study of CD8 T cells in Susac syndrome. CDR1 and CDR2 (germline): SGHDN, FVKESK. CDR3 length: 12 residues. V was pared by 4 bases and J by 10 bases, with 10 bases between. Reverse transcription used about 0.45 to 1 ug RNA and random hexamers. TCR beta CDR3 was amplified by immunoSEQ covering 54 Vbeta and 13 Jbeta. MiXCR, applied by TCRdb to the immunoSEQ multiplex PCR reads, yields one record per CDR3 protein. The sample includes about 22,000 distinct CDR3 sequences, roughly 93% of them seen just once. Study results and caveats: Individuals included in the TCR sequencing and HLA analysis were acknowledged by the study to be relatively few in number.

For this clonotype: Its antigen remains unknown.

The TEMRA cells underwent FACS enrichment, while the CD8+ and CD4+ T cells underwent negative isolation. The rearrangement joins TRBV14 to TRBJ2-2, with D hard to call. This TCR was sampled from a human donor in good health. The sequenced material came from CD8+ T cells from PBMCs. CDR3 sequence: CASSPFGVELFF. The DNA for the CDR3 is TGTGCCAGCAGCCCCTTTGGGGTGGAGCTGTTTTTT. The full variable domain, with the rest looked up from reference TRBV14 and TRBJ2-2, is EAGVTQFPSHSVIEKGQTVTLRCDPISGHDNLYWYRRVMGKEIKFLLHFVKESKQDESGMPNNRFLAERTGGTYSTLKVQPAELEDSGVYFCASSPFGVELFFGEGSRLTVL.